This T cell receptor beta chain was documented in a study of blood T cell repertoires in COVID-19. In the study overall: Samples came from the United States, Italy and Spain, spanning acute and convalescent COVID-19. T cells, B-cell-depleted T cells, or PBMCs provided the cDNA or gDNA that served as material.

Sequencing used immunoSEQ multiplex PCR; TCRdb keeps in-frame clones, though not all of them. The data contain about 130,000 clones, about 89% of them seen just once; the ten biggest clones take up roughly a sixth. The CDR3 contains 18 residues. The sample comprised peripheral blood. This TCR derives from a man between 50 and 59 years old with active or convalescent COVID-19. The V call is TRBV21-1, the J call TRBJ2-2; the listed D gene, TRBD1, was not tested against the DNA. TRBV21-1 is a known pseudogene. CDR3: CASSKAVPGQGSTGELFF. The CDR3 DNA reads as TGTGCCAGCAGCAAAGCCGTCCCGGGACAGGGGTCCACCGGGGAGCTGTTTTTT.